What follows is one T cell receptor beta chain and its context. Measured with immunoSEQ multiplex PCR; TCRdb has only the in-frame clones, and not every one. This sample has about 240,000 clones, with roughly 80% found just once. The CDR3 runs 15 residues. Germline values: CDR1 SGHVS, CDR2 FNYEAQ. V lost 1 base and J lost 4; bases outside the gene matches: 6. The data were obtained in a study of blood T cell repertoires in COVID-19. Study details: Sample material is recorded as cDNA or gDNA derived from T cells, B-cell-depleted T cells, or PBMCs.

The chain uses TRBV7-6 and TRBJ2-5, with 7 bases aligning to TRBD2. This receptor was taken from a woman of 80 years or more with acute or convalescent COVID-19. Source material: peripheral blood. The DNA for the CDR3 is TGTGCCAGCAGCTTAGGTGGGGGGGTAGGAGAGACCCAGTACTTC. Translation gives CASSLGGGVGETQYF.